The 12 T cell receptor beta chains below come from one sample, sequenced in a study of a mutant IDH1 vaccine in newly diagnosed glioma. No antigen is known for these receptors. Time point reported: week 35, safety follow-up. It was 300 ug of mutant IDH1 20-mer peptide that made up each vaccine dose, given with topical imiquimod. Clones were sequenced by immunoSEQ multiplex PCR, and TCRdb holds only the in-frame ones, with some missing. The data contain tens of thousands of clones, over 60% of them singletons. The sample consisted of PBMCs, taken from a glioma patient whose treatment included an IDH1 peptide vaccine. All receptors derive from a man aged 45-65 years with glioma.

The V call is TRBV25-1, the J call TRBJ1-4; tentatively, D is TRBD1 (5 bases). The CDR3 is made up of 13 amino acids. CDR1 is MGHDK, CDR2 SYGVNS, per germline. V gave up 5 bases and J gave up 7 bases, with 11 bases separating them. In DNA, the CDR3 is TGTGCCAGCAGTTCTCCGCAGGGTGAAAAACTGTTTTTT. Residues: CASSSPQGEKLFF.

V is TRBV5-1 and J is TRBJ2-5, with D unresolved. This CDR3 is built from 16 residues. The germline V gene encodes CDR1 SGHRS and CDR2 YFSETQ. Trimming cost V 3 bases and J 1 base, with 16 bases left between them. CDR3 sequence (DNA): TGCGCCAGCAGCTCCAGACCAGGCCCCACCCAAGAGACCCAGTACTTC. Its protein product is CASSSRPGPTQETQYF.

CDR3 coding DNA: TGTGCCAGCAGCCCCAGGGACAAGCAGTACTTC. This codes for CASSPRDKQYF. The V call is TRBV28, the J call TRBJ2-7; possibly TRBD1 for D (6 bases). Deletions cut 6 bases from V and 8 bases from J, with 11 bases between. The V gene's germline CDR1 is MDHEN and CDR2 SYDVKM. The length of the CDR3 is 11 residues.

This clone was picked up one time. This sequence joins TRBV6-4 and TRBJ2-7; perhaps TRBD2 as D (5 bases). V dropped 8 bases and J dropped 1 base, with 18 bases sitting between them. This CDR3 has 15 amino acids. CDR1 is MRHNA, CDR2 SNTAGT, per germline. The CDR3 region is CASLISARESYEQYF. For the CDR3, the DNA is TGTGCCAGCCTAATCTCGGCGAGGGAATCCTACGAGCAGTACTTC.

The chain joins TRBV6-5 to TRBJ1-6; D is ambiguous. The CDR3 covers 12 residues. Germline V gene sequence: CDR1 MNHEY, CDR2 SVGAGI. V was pared by 6 bases and J by 14 bases, with 14 bases between. The DNA of the CDR3 is TGTGCCAGCAGCCGATCTAGTGAGGCCCTCCACTTT. As protein: CASSRSSEALHF.

This clone has more than one count but fewer than ten. The chain links TRBV9 to TRBJ1-5; tentative D call: TRBD1 (6 bases). Germline lookup yields CDR1 SGDLS and CDR2 YYNGEE. The CDR3 contains 15 residues. V was trimmed by 0 bases and J by 4 bases, leaving 11 bases between them. This CDR3 is CASSVEGGANQPQHF. The CDR3 coding sequence is TGTGCCAGCAGCGTAGAGGGGGGAGCGAATCAGCCCCAGCATTTT.

This chain uses TRBV5-1 with TRBJ2-4, with 7 bases matching TRBD2. The germline gives CDR1 SGHRS, CDR2 YFSETQ. The V gene end was trimmed by 0 bases and the J gene end by 1 base; junction bases not matched to a gene: 4. The CDR3 is 16 residues long. The CDR3 spells CASSLGRAGAKNIQYF. The DNA for the CDR3 is TGCGCCAGCAGCTTGGGGCGAGCGGGGGCCAAAAACATTCAGTACTTC.

Only a few counts were recorded for this clone. The V and J genes are TRBV2 and TRBJ1-1; D is unclear. CDR3 size: 12 residues. CDR1 and CDR2 from the germline V gene are SNHLY and FYNNEI. The V and J ends lost 8 bases and 7 bases respectively, with 14 bases between them. The CDR3, as DNA: TGTGCCAGCGCGACCAGAACTCATGAAGCTTTCTTT. It specifies CASATRTHEAFF.

This CDR3 is CASSPGQLDTQYF. The DNA of the CDR3 is TGTGCCAGCTCACCAGGACAGTTAGATACGCAGTATTTT. The V gene is TRBV18, the J gene TRBJ2-3, with D maybe TRBD1 (6 bases). This CDR3 is 13 amino acids long. The germline V gene encodes CDR1 KGHSH and CDR2 LQKENI. Trimming left V 2 bases short and J 5 bases short, with 8 bases between.

The count of this clone is one. The gene calls are TRBV19 and TRBJ1-2; maybe TRBD1 (5 bases). Germline V gene sequence: CDR1 LNHDA, CDR2 SQIVND (reference sequence). This CDR3 is 12 amino acids long. V shed 6 bases and J shed 8 bases, with 13 bases lying between them. The CDR3 sequence is CASSPQGWGYTF. CDR3 DNA sequence: TGTGCCAGTAGCCCCCAGGGTTGGGGCTACACCTTC. Supplemented by reference TRBV19 and TRBJ1-2, the full variable domain reads DGGITQSPKYLFRKEGQNVTLSCEQNLNHDAMYWYRQDPGQGLRLIYYSQIVNDFQKGDIAEGYSVSREKKESFPLTVTSAQKNPTAFYLCASSPQGWGYTFGSGTRLTVV.

The chain joins TRBV27 to TRBJ1-5; D might be TRBD1 (5 bases). CDR1 is MNHEY, CDR2 SMNVEV, per germline (reference sequence). The V end lost 5 bases, the J end lost 9 bases, and 14 bases lay between the germline ends. The CDR3 loop spans 13 amino acids. The CDR3 coding sequence is TGTGCCAGCAGTCCTCGGGACCCTCGGCCCCAGCATTTT. It yields the protein CASSPRDPRPQHF.

The CDR3 is CASSRDRVYSPLHF. The CDR3 DNA sequence: TGTGCCAGCAGCCGGGACAGGGTTTATTCACCCCTCCACTTT. J is TRBJ1-6 and V is TRBV6-6; 9 nucleotides line up with TRBD1. The CDR3 is 14 residues long. Germline lookup yields CDR1 MNHNY and CDR2 SVGAGI (reference sequence). Unmatched junction bases numbered 5, after V lost 6 bases and J lost 8 bases.